The 15 T cell receptor beta chains presented below share a single source sample, sequenced in a study of blood T cell repertoires in COVID-19. Assay used: immunoSEQ multiplex PCR; TCRdb lists only in-frame clones, some missing. The sample holds some 46,000 clones, roughly 73% seen once. Material: peripheral blood. The receptors come from an elderly man with acute or convalescent COVID-19.

This clone was counted a few times. J is TRBJ1-1 and V is TRBV2; 7 bases match TRBD1. The junction had 5 bases not matched to a gene; V was cut back by 7 bases and J by 0 bases. The CDR3 has 14 amino acids. Germline V lookup: CDR1 SNHLY, CDR2 FYNNEI. CDR3 sequence: CASNQDRVNTEAFF. The CDR3 DNA reads TGTGCCAGCAACCAAGACAGGGTGAACACTGAAGCTTTCTTT.

This clone has a handful of counts. The chain uses TRBV5-1 and TRBJ2-1; D might be TRBD1 (6 bases). The germline V gene encodes CDR1 SGHRS and CDR2 YFSETQ. The CDR3 covers 12 residues. Trimming removed 3 bases from V and 5 bases from J, with 6 bases in between. CDR3 sequence (DNA): TGCGCCAGCAGCTGGACAGACAATGAGCAGTTCTTC. Its protein product is CASSWTDNEQFF.

This chain joins TRBV7-9 and TRBJ2-7; 8 bases map to TRBD1. The CDR3 is made up of 15 amino acids. CDR1 is SEHNR, CDR2 FQNEAQ, per germline (reference sequence). Trimming removed 2 bases from V and 2 bases from J; junction bases left unmatched: 5. CDR3 region: CASSLPDRGAYEQYF. In DNA, the CDR3 is TGTGCCAGCAGCTTACCCGACAGGGGTGCCTACGAGCAGTACTTC.

The chain couples TRBV27 to TRBJ2-1, with 7 bases lining up with TRBD1. Germline V gives CDR1 MNHEY, CDR2 SMNVEV (reference sequence). The CDR3 runs to 18 residues. The V gene end was trimmed by 0 bases and the J gene end by 5 bases; junction bases not matched to a gene: 13. In DNA, the CDR3 is TGTGCCAGCAGTTTATCAAGGGGTCGGGACAGACCCAACAATGAGCAGTTCTTC. Translation: CASSLSRGRDRPNNEQFF.

This clone was found a few times. The chain uses TRBV6-1 and TRBJ2-2; TRBD1 matches 10 bases. Trimming removed 4 bases from V and 4 bases from J; junction bases left unmatched: 15. There are 19 residues in the CDR3. The V gene's germline CDR1 is MNHNS and CDR2 SASEGT. The CDR3 DNA sequence: TGTGCCAGCAGTGTCACCGGGACAGGGGTTAGGGGTCTCACCGGGGAGCTGTTTTTT. The encoded protein is CASSVTGTGVRGLTGELFF.

This clone appeared many times. This chain joins TRBV20-1 and TRBJ1-5; the match to TRBD1 covers 8 bases. This CDR3 has 14 residues. V lost 3 bases to trimming and J lost 4 bases; unmatched junction nucleotides: 5. The germline V gene has CDR1 DFQATT and CDR2 SNEGSKA (reference sequence). The CDR3 nucleotides are TGCAGTGCTAGTTTTGGACAGGGAAATCAGCCCCAGCATTTT. This encodes CSASFGQGNQPQHF.

The chain employs TRBV3-1 (or the pseudogene TRBV3-2) and TRBJ1-2; 10 bases match TRBD1. J lost 7 bases, V lost 2 bases, and 7 bases had no gene match. Germline V lookup: CDR1 LGHDT, CDR2 YNNKEL (reference sequence). The CDR3 has 15 amino acids. Here the CDR3 reads CASSQLTGGGLGYTF. In DNA form, the CDR3 reads TGTGCCAGCAGCCAACTGACAGGGGGCGGGCTTGGCTACACCTTC.

This sequence joins TRBV19 and TRBJ2-5; the match to TRBD1 covers 8 bases. Germline loops: CDR1 LNHDA, CDR2 SQIVND (reference sequence). Germline trimming cut 3 bases from V and 5 bases from J; bases unmatched to any gene: 11. There are 16 residues in the CDR3. CDR3 nucleotide sequence: TGTGCCAGTAGTATTTTCAGGGGGCTGGAGAAGGAGACCCAGTACTTC. This translates into CASSIFRGLEKETQYF. Combining the CDR3 with reference TRBV19 and TRBJ2-5 gives the whole variable domain DGGITQSPKYLFRKEGQNVTLSCEQNLNHDAMYWYRQDPGQGLRLIYYSQIVNDFQKGDIAEGYSVSREKKESFPLTVTSAQKNPTAFYLCASSIFRGLEKETQYFGPGTRLLVL.

The chain carries TRBV28 and TRBJ1-3; D call uncertain. The CDR3 has 14 residues. V lost 4 bases, J lost 0 bases, and 7 bases lay in between. Germline loops: CDR1 MDHEN, CDR2 SYDVKM. DNA of the CDR3: TGTGCCAGCAGTTCCCCGGGCTCTGGAAACACCATATATTTT. Its translation is CASSSPGSGNTIYF.

The gene calls are TRBV5-1 and TRBJ2-1; 8 nucleotides line up with TRBD2. The junction had 0 bases not matched to a gene; V was cut back by 1 base and J by 6 bases. The germline gives CDR1 SGHRS, CDR2 YFSETQ. This CDR3 has 13 residues. The CDR3 nucleotides read TGCGCCAGCAGCTTGACTAGCGGCAATGAGCAGTTCTTC. It codes for CASSLTSGNEQFF.

V is TRBV28 and J is TRBJ1-6; weak D call: TRBD1 (6 bases). Germline V gene sequence: CDR1 MDHEN, CDR2 SYDVKM. CDR3 size: 13 residues. With 6 bases removed from V and 6 bases from J, the gap between germline ends came to 9 bases. The CDR3 protein is CASSAGANSPLHF. The CDR3 coding sequence is TGTGCCAGCAGCGCAGGGGCTAATTCACCCCTCCACTTT.

This chain joins TRBV5-1 and TRBJ2-3; the match to TRBD2 covers 10 bases. With 0 bases clipped from V and 0 bases from J, the junction kept 10 bases outside the gene matches. There are 19 residues in the CDR3. Germline-derived CDR1 and CDR2 are SGHRS and YFSETQ. The CDR3 DNA reads as TGCGCCAGCAGCTTGGTGGTTTTCGCTAGCGGGAGCAGCACAGATACGCAGTATTTT. This codes for CASSLVVFASGSSTDTQYF.

The genes are TRBV28 and TRBJ2-7, with 10 bases matching TRBD2. CDR1 is MDHEN, CDR2 SYDVKM, per germline. There are 15 residues in the CDR3. The trim removed 6 bases at V and 2 bases at J, leaving 7 bases unmatched. The CDR3 nucleotides read TGTGCCAGCAGGGCTAGCGGGAGTAATGCCTACGAGCAGTACTTC. Translated: CASRASGSNAYEQYF.

The rearrangement links TRBV11-2 to TRBJ2-1; no clear D. From germline, CDR1 is SGHAT and CDR2 FQNNGV. Deletions cut 1 base from V and 8 bases from J, with 15 bases between. The length of the CDR3 is 15 residues. The CDR3 DNA reads TGTGCCAGCAGCTTAGCTGGTTTGGTGGCCCATGAGCAGTTCTTC. Translated: CASSLAGLVAHEQFF.

This chain links TRBV28 with TRBJ2-7, with 7 bases fitting TRBD1. With 1 base clipped from V and 7 bases from J, the junction kept 10 bases outside the gene matches. The germline CDR1 and CDR2 sequences are MDHEN and SYDVKM. There are 15 residues in the CDR3. The CDR3 DNA is TGTGCCAGCAGTTTATCGGTCAGGGGGTTCGGGGAGCAGTACTTC. Translated, it gives CASSLSVRGFGEQYF.